The present entry profiles one T cell receptor (beta chain) with its context. The antigen remains undetermined. The data were obtained in a study of shared clonotypes between healthy human individuals. Broader study findings: Deeper or shallower sequencing was expected to change how clonotypes are shared among donors. With a few donors compared, 4% to 5.5% of naive CD4 clonotypes were shared. Generation probabilities were higher for clonotypes shared across all four sorted-subset donors than for unshared ones.

Germline V gives CDR1 MDHEN, CDR2 SYDVKM. The trim removed 6 bases at V and 9 bases at J, leaving 9 bases unmatched. This CDR3 is built from 14 residues. The data were produced by immunoSEQ multiplex PCR, yet TCRdb's version contains in-frame clones alone and is incomplete. Here the sample spans roughly 650,000 clones, 95% to 98% being singletons. The specimen was naive CD4+ T cells sorted from blood. Subset in this sample: CD45RA+ positively selected. The source is a woman between 25 and 40 years old in good health. The rearrangement uses TRBV28 and TRBJ1-4, with 8 bases lining up with TRBD1. DNA for the CDR3: TGTGCCAGCAGGATGACAGGGGATCGGAAAAAACTGTTTTTT. Translation gives CASRMTGDRKKLFF.